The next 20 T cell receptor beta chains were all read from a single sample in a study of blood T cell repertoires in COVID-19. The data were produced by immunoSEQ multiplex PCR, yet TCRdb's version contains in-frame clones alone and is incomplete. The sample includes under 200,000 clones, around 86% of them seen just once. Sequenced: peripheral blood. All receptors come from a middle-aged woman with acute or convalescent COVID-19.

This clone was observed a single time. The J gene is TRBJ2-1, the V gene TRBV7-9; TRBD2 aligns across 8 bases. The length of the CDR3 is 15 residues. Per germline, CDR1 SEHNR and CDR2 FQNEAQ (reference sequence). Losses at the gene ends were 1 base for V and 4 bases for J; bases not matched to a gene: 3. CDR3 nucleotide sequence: TGTGCCAGCAGCTTAGGCGGGAGGTTGTACAATGAGCAGTTCTTC. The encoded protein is CASSLGGRLYNEQFF.

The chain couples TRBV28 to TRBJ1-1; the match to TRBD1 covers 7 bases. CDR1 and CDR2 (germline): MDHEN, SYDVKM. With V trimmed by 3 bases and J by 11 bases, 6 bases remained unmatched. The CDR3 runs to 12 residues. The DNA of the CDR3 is TGTGCCAGCAGTTTCTACAGGGGAAAGGCTTTCTTT. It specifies CASSFYRGKAFF.

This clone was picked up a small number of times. The CDR3 protein is CASSYRANTEAFF. DNA for the CDR3: TGTGCCAGCAGTTACAGAGCGAACACTGAAGCTTTCTTT. The chain combines TRBV6-6 with TRBJ1-1, with D unresolved. V was shortened by 2 bases and J by 1 base, with 5 bases between the two germline ends. CDR3 length: 13 residues. Looked up from germline, CDR1 is MNHNY and CDR2 is SVGAGI (reference sequence).

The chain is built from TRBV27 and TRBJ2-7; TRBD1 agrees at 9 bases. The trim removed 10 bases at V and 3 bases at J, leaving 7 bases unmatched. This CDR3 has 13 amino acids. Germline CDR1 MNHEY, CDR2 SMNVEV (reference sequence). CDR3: CATQMTGGYEQYF. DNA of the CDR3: TGTGCCACCCAAATGACAGGGGGCTACGAGCAGTACTTC.

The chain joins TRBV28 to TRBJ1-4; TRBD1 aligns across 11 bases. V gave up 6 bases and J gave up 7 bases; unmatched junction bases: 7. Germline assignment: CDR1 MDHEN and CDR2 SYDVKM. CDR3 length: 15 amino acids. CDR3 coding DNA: TGTGCCAGCAGCAAACCCGGGACAGGGGGTGAAAAACTGTTTTTT. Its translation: CASSKPGTGGEKLFF.

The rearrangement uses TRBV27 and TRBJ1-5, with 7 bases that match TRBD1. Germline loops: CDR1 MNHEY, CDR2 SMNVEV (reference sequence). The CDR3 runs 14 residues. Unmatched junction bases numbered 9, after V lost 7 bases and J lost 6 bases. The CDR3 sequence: CASKLTGRSQPQHF. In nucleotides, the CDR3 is TGTGCCAGCAAATTGACAGGGCGTAGTCAGCCCCAGCATTTT.

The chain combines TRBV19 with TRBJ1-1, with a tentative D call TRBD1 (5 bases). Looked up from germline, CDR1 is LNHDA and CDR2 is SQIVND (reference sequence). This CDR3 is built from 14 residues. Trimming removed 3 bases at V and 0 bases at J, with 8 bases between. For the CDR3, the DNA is TGTGCCAGTAGTATCACGGGGGTGAACACTGAAGCTTTCTTT. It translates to CASSITGVNTEAFF.

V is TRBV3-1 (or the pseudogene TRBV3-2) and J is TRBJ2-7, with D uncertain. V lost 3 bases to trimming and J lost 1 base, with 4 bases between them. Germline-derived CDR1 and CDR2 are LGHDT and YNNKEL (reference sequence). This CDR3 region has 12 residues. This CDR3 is CASSQASYEQYF. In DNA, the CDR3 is TGTGCCAGCAGCCAGGCTTCCTACGAGCAGTACTTC.

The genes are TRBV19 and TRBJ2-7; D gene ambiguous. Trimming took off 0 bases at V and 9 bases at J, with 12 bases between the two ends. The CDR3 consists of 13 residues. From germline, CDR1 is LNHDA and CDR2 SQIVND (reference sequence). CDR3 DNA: TGTGCCAGTAGTATAGACAGGCTGTCGAGGCAGTACTTC. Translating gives CASSIDRLSRQYF. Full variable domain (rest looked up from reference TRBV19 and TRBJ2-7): DGGITQSPKYLFRKEGQNVTLSCEQNLNHDAMYWYRQDPGQGLRLIYYSQIVNDFQKGDIAEGYSVSREKKESFPLTVTSAQKNPTAFYLCASSIDRLSRQYFGPGTRLTVT.

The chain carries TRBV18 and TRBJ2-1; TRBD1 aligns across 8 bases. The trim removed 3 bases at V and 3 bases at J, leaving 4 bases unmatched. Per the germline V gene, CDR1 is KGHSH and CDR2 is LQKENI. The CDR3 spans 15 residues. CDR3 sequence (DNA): TGTGCCAGCTCACCCTCAGGGGGCGTCTACAATGAGCAGTTCTTC. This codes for CASSPSGGVYNEQFF.

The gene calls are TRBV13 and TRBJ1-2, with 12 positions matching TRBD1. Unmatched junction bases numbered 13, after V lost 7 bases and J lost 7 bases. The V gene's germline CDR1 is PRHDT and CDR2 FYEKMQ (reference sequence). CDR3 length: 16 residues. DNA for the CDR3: TGTGCCAGCAACAGAAGGGGGACAGGGGGCCGGCTTGGCTACACCTTC. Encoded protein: CASNRRGTGGRLGYTF.

The CDR3 spells CASSLQDQETQYF. CDR3 bases: TGCGCCAGCAGCTTACAGGACCAAGAGACCCAGTACTTC. The chain couples TRBV5-1 to TRBJ2-5; possible D gene TRBD1, 5 bases. The CDR3 has 13 amino acids. The V gene lost 2 bases and the J gene lost 0 bases, with 5 bases spanning the gap. CDR1 and CDR2 from the germline V gene are SGHRS and YFSETQ. The variable domain in full, completed from reference TRBV5-1 and TRBJ2-5, reads KAGVTQTPRYLIKTRGQQVTLSCSPISGHRSVSWYQQTPGQGLQFLFEYFSETQRNKGNFPGRFSGRQFSNSRSEMNVSTLELGDSALYLCASSLQDQETQYFGPGTRLLVL.

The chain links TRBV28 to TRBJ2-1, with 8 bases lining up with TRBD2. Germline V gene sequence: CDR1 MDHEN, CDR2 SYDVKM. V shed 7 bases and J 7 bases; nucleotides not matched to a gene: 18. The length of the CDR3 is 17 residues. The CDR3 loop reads CASKPSKGSGTRNEQFF. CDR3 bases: TGTGCCAGCAAACCCTCAAAGGGGTCAGGGACTAGGAATGAGCAGTTCTTC.

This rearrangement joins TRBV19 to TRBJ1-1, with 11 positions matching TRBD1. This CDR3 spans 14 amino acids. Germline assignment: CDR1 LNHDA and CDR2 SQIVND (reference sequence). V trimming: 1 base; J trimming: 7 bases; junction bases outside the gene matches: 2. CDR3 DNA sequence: TGTGCCAGTAGTATAGGGACAGGGGGCTTTGAAGCTTTCTTT. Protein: CASSIGTGGFEAFF.

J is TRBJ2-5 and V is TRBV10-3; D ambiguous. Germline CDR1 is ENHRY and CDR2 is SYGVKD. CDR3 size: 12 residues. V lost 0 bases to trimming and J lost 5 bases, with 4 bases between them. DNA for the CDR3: TGTGCCATCAGTGAGTCGCGGGAGACCCAGTACTTC. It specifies CAISESRETQYF.

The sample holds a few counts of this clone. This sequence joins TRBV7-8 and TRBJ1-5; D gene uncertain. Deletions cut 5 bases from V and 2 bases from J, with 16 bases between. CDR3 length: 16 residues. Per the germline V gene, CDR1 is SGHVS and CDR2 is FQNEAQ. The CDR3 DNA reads TGTGCCAGCAGCCCCTCAATTACGAGGGGCAATCAGCCCCAGCATTTT. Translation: CASSPSITRGNQPQHF.

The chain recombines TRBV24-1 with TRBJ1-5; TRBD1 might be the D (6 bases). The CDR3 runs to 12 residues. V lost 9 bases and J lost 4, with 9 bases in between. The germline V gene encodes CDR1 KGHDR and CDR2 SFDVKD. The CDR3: CATGQWNQPQHF. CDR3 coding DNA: TGTGCCACCGGACAGTGGAATCAGCCCCAGCATTTT.

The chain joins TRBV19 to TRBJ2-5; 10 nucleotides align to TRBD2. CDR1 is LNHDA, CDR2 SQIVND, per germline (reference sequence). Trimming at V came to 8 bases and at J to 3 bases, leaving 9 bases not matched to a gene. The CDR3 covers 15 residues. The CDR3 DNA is TGTGCCAGTTCCCTACTAGCGGGAAGAAAAGAGACCCAGTACTTC. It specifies CASSLLAGRKETQYF.

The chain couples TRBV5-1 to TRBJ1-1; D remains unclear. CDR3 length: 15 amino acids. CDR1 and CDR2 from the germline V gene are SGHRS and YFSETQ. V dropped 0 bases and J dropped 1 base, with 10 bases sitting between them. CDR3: CASSLGEVTNTEAFF. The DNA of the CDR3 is TGCGCCAGCAGCTTGGGGGAGGTTACGAACACTGAAGCTTTCTTT.

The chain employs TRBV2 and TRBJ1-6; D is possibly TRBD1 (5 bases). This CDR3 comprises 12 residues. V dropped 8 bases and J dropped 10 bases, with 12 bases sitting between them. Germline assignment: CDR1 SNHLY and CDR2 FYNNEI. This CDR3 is CASQGTGSPLHF. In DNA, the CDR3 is TGTGCCAGCCAGGGTACCGGATCACCCCTCCACTTT.